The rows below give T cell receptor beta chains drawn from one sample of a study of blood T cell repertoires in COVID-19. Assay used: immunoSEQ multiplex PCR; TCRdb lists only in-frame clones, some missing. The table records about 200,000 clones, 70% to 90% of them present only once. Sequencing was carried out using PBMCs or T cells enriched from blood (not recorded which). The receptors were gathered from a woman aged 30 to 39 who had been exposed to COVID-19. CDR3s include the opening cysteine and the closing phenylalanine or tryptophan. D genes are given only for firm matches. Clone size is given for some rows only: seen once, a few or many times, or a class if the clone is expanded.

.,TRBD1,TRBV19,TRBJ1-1,CASSTWGTGTNTEAFF,TGTGCCAGTAGTACTTGGGGGACAGGGACGAACACTGAAGCTTTCTTT
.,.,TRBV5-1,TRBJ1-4,CASSSTAATNEKLFF,TGCGCCAGCAGCTCCACAGCCGCAACTAATGAAAAACTGTTTTTT
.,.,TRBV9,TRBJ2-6,CASSRGQLGANVLTF,TGTGCCAGCAGCCGAGGACAGCTTGGGGCCAACGTCCTGACTTTC
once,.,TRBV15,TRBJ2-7,CATSRDRRGYEQYF,TGTGCCACCAGCAGAGATCGGAGAGGATACGAGCAGTACTTC
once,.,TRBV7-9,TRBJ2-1,CASSLALGGEQFF,TGTGCCAGCAGCTTAGCTCTCGGCGGTGAGCAGTTCTTC
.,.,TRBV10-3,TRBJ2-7,CAISRPGDEQYF,TGTGCCATCAGTCGTCCCGGGGACGAGCAGTACTTC
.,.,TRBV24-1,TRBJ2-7,CATSLTGSYEQYF,TGTGCCACCAGCCTCACAGGGAGCTACGAGCAGTACTTC
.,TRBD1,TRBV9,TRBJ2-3,CASSVTGGEADTQYF,TGTGCCAGCAGCGTGACAGGGGGCGAAGCAGATACGCAGTATTTT
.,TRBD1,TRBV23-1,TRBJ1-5,CASSRRQGRTPRGNQPQHF,TGCGCCAGCAGTCGGAGACAGGGCCGTACGCCGAGGGGCAATCAGCCCCAGCATTTT
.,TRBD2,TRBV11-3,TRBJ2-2,CASKPGGSNTGELFF,TGTGCCAGCAAACCCGGGGGGTCGAACACCGGGGAGCTGTTTTTT
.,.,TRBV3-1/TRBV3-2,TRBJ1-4,CASSQVGEAGEKLFF,TGTGCCAGCAGCCAAGTCGGGGAGGCAGGTGAAAAACTGTTTTTT
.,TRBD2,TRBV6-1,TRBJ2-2,CASSAGGFPNTGELFF,TGTGCCAGCAGTGCGGGAGGATTCCCGAACACCGGGGAGCTGTTTTTT
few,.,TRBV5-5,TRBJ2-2,CASSLLRTGELFF,TGTGCCAGCAGCTTGTTGCGGACCGGGGAGCTGTTTTTT
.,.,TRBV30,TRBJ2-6,CAWNTGAGANVLTF,TGTGCCTGGAACACGGGGGCTGGGGCCAACGTCCTGACTTTC
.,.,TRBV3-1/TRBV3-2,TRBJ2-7,CASSQDTGQSYEQYF,TGTGCCAGCAGCCAAGACACCGGACAGTCTTACGAGCAGTACTTC
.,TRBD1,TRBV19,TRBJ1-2,CASSIDPGQGSYGYTF,TGTGCCAGTAGTATAGATCCGGGACAGGGAAGCTATGGCTACACCTTC
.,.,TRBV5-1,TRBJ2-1,CASSRGASNEQFF,TGCGCCAGCAGCCGGGGGGCTAGTAATGAGCAGTTCTTC
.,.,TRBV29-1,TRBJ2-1,CSVRSARAHSEQFF,TGCAGCGTTCGGTCCGCCAGGGCTCATAGTGAGCAGTTCTTC
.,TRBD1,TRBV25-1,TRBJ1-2,CASSEGGTGAYGYTF,TGTGCCAGCAGTGAAGGCGGGACAGGGGCCTATGGCTACACCTTC
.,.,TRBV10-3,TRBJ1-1,CAISEQINTEAFF,TGTGCCATCAGTGAACAGATTAACACTGAAGCTTTCTTT
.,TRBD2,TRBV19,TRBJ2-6,CASSIASGGSGSGANVLTF,TGTGCCAGTAGTATTGCTAGCGGGGGTTCCGGCTCTGGGGCCAACGTCCTGACTTTC
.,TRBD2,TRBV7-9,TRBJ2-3,CASSLPGTTPYTDTQYF,TGTGCCAGCAGCTTACCCGGGACTACCCCATACACAGATACGCAGTATTTT
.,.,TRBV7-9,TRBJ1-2,CASSSEGGYTF,TGTGCCAGCAGCTCCGAGGGTGGCTACACCTTC
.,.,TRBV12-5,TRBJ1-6,CASGLEPRHSPLHF,TGTGCTAGTGGTTTGGAACCGAGGCATTCACCCCTCCACTTT
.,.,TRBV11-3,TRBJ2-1,CASSLEGRASYNEQFF,TGTGCCAGCAGCTTAGAGGGCAGGGCCTCCTACAATGAGCAGTTCTTC
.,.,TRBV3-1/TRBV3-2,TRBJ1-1,CASSQGAGTEAFF,TGTGCCAGCAGCCAAGGTGCAGGAACAGAAGCTTTCTTT
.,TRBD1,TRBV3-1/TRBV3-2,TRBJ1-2,CASSPREGAGYTF,TGTGCCAGCAGCCCCCGGGAGGGGGCGGGCTACACCTTC
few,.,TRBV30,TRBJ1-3,CACAQGHSGNTIYF,TGTGCCTGTGCGCAGGGTCACTCTGGAAACACCATATATTTT
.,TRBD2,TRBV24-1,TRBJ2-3,CATSDPGGFTDTQYF,TGTGCCACCAGTGACCCCGGGGGGTTCACAGATACGCAGTATTTT
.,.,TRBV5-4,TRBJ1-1,CASSLRGWGGTEAFF,TGTGCCAGCAGCCTGAGGGGTTGGGGAGGCACTGAAGCTTTCTTT
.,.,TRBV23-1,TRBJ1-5,CASRPDSNQPQHF,TGCGCCAGCAGACCCGACAGTAATCAGCCCCAGCATTTT
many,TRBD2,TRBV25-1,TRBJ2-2,CASSDPAGANTGELFF,TGTGCCAGCAGTGATCCAGCGGGGGCTAACACCGGGGAGCTGTTTTTT
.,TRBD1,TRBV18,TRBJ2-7,CASSPRDRGAEQYF,TGTGCCAGCTCACCACGGGACAGGGGAGCCGAGCAGTACTTC
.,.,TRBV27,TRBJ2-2,CASSSWTGELFF,TGTGCCAGCAGTAGCTGGACCGGGGAGCTGTTTTTT
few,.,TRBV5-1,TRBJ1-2,CASRTTATGEYGYTF,TGCGCCAGCCGCACGACAGCAACGGGGGAATATGGCTACACCTTC
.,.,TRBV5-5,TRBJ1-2,CASSLRSGQGHGYTF,TGTGCCAGCAGCTTGCGGAGTGGGCAGGGGCATGGCTACACCTTC
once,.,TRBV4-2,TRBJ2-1,CASSQINPGSYNEQFF,TGTGCCAGCAGCCAAATAAACCCCGGCTCCTACAATGAGCAGTTCTTC
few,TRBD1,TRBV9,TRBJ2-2,CASSGRQGLAGELFF,TGTGCCAGCAGCGGCCGACAGGGGTTGGCCGGGGAGCTGTTTTTT
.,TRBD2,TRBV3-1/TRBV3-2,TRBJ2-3,CASSQDLTSGGTDTQYF,TGTGCCAGCAGCCAAGATTTAACTAGCGGGGGCACAGATACGCAGTATTTT